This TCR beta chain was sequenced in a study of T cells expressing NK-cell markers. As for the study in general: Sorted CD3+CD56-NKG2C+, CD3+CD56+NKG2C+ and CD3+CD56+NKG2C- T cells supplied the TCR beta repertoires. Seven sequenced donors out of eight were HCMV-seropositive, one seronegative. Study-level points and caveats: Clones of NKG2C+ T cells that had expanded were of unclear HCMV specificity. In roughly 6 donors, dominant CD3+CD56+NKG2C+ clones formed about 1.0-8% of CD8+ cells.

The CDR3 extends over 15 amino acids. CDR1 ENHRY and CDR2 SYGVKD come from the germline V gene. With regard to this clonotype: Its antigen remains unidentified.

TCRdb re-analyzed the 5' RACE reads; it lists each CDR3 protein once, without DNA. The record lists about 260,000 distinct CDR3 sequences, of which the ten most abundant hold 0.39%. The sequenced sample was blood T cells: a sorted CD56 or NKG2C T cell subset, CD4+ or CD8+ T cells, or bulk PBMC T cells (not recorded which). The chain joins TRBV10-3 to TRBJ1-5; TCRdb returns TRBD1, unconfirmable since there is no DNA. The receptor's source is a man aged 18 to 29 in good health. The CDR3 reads CAISMGQGSNQPQHF.